These 15 T cell receptor beta chains were sequenced from one sample in a study of blood T cell repertoires in COVID-19. Assay: immunoSEQ multiplex PCR; the TCRdb copy retains only in-frame clones and omits some. Among 93,000 or so clones listed, roughly 84% were seen once. Material: peripheral blood. The receptor set was obtained from a human donor in a cohort sampled during active COVID-19.

This rearrangement joins TRBV19 to TRBJ2-7, with D possibly matching TRBD1 (6 bases). With 5 bases removed from V and 0 bases from J, the gap between germline ends came to 17 bases. Germline V gene sequence: CDR1 LNHDA, CDR2 SQIVND (reference sequence). The CDR3 extends over 16 amino acids. DNA for the CDR3: TGTGCCAGTAGTGAAACCGACAGGAAACCCTCCTACGAGCAGTACTTC. Encoded protein: CASSETDRKPSYEQYF.

The chain joins TRBV5-1 to TRBJ1-6, with TRBD1 as a possible D gene (5 bases). Germline lookup yields CDR1 SGHRS and CDR2 YFSETQ. The CDR3 is 14 residues long. The V gene lost 4 bases and the J gene lost 6 bases, with 11 bases spanning the gap. CDR3 nucleotides: TGCGCCAGCAGCCCTGGCGGGGCTAATTCACCCCTCCACTTT. Translated, it gives CASSPGGANSPLHF.

The chain is built from TRBV19 and TRBJ1-1; D unclear. Trimming took off 5 bases at V and 5 bases at J, with 15 bases between the two ends. The germline gives CDR1 LNHDA, CDR2 SQIVND (reference sequence). The CDR3 runs to 14 residues. CDR3 amino acids: CASSPGGLWTEAFF. The DNA for the CDR3 is TGTGCCAGTAGTCCCGGAGGGTTGTGGACTGAAGCTTTCTTT.

The rearrangement uses TRBV7-6 and TRBJ1-2; the match to TRBD1 covers 8 bases. Per the germline V gene, CDR1 is SGHVS and CDR2 is FNYEAQ. The CDR3 runs 13 residues. The V segment lost 1 base and the J segment 7 bases; nucleotides outside the gene matches: 2. In DNA form, the CDR3 reads TGTGCCAGCAGCTTAGACAGGGGGGGTGGCTACACCTTC. This sequence encodes CASSLDRGGGYTF.

About this clone: A junction boundary mismatches the germline segment, possibly from a read error. This chain uses TRBV4-2 with TRBJ2-1; unclear D gene. CDR3 size: 15 residues. Germline loops: CDR1 LGHNA, CDR2 YNFKEQ. The CDR3 DNA sequence: TGTGCCAGCTGCCCCAGCGTGAAATCCTGCAATGAGCAGTTCTTC. Protein sequence: CASCPSVKSCNEQFF.

This clone has just one count. V and J are TRBV12-5 and TRBJ2-1, with 11 bases that match TRBD2. The CDR3 has 16 residues. Trimming removed 8 bases from V and 6 bases from J; junction bases left unmatched: 12. The germline CDR1 and CDR2 sequences are LGHNT and FRNRAP. CDR3 coding DNA: TGTGCTAGTTCCCGGACAGGTAGCGGGGGGGGCAATGAGCAGTTCTTC. Its protein is CASSRTGSGGGNEQFF.

The chain combines TRBV5-1 with TRBJ2-3, with 9 bases lining up with TRBD1. J gave up 6 bases and V 0 bases, and 8 bases lay outside the gene matches. Germline V gene sequence: CDR1 SGHRS, CDR2 YFSETQ. CDR3 length equals 16 residues. The CDR3 DNA follows: TGCGCCAGCAGCTTGGAGGCGACAGGGGGGTCGGATACGCAGTATTTT. It translates to CASSLEATGGSDTQYF.

This clone has a handful of counts. The genes are TRBV14 and TRBJ1-3, with 8 bases fitting TRBD1. CDR1 is SGHDN and CDR2 is FVKESK in the germline V gene. This CDR3 comprises 16 residues. J lost 2 bases, V lost 6 bases, and 9 bases had no gene match. This chain's CDR3 is CASRIDRGETGNTIYF. In DNA, the CDR3 is TGTGCCAGCAGAATAGACAGGGGTGAGACTGGAAACACCATATATTTT.

In this sample, this clone turned up a few times. The chain has TRBV5-1 and TRBJ1-1; 7 nucleotides agree with TRBD1. CDR1 is SGHRS and CDR2 is YFSETQ in the germline V gene. The CDR3 length is 14 residues. J was trimmed by 4 bases and V by 4 bases; bases with no gene match: 7. This CDR3 reads CASSLTTGSTEAFF. The CDR3 region has the DNA TGCGCCAGCAGCCTTACGACAGGGAGCACTGAAGCTTTCTTT.

This chain joins TRBV7-9 and TRBJ2-1; D ambiguous. CDR1 is SEHNR and CDR2 is FQNEAQ in the germline V gene (reference sequence). The ends were cut back, 10 bases at V and 10 bases at J, with 26 bases in the middle. This CDR3 comprises 15 residues. CDR3 sequence reads: CATTVESSPSREQFF. The CDR3 DNA reads as TGTGCCACTACCGTGGAGTCAAGTCCCTCAAGGGAGCAGTTCTTC.

The chain uses TRBV7-9 and TRBJ1-1; no clear D. The V and J ends lost 1 base and 3 bases respectively, with 12 bases between them. The CDR3 is 15 amino acids. Germline CDR1 and CDR2: SEHNR and FQNEAQ (reference sequence). CDR3 DNA sequence: TGTGCCAGCAGCTTAGTTCCTCCGAGGGACACTGAAGCTTTCTTT. Its translation is CASSLVPPRDTEAFF. Using reference TRBV7-9 and TRBJ1-1 for the parts outside the CDR3, the full variable domain is DTGVSQNPRHKITKRGQNVTFRCDPISEHNRLYWYRQTLGQGPEFLTYFQNEAQLEKSRLLSDRFSAERPKGSFSTLEIQRTEQGDSAMYLCASSLVPPRDTEAFFGQGTRLTVV.

This sequence joins TRBV11-2 and TRBJ2-4; TRBD2 matches 7 bases. CDR1 is SGHAT and CDR2 is FQNNGV in the germline V gene. J was trimmed by 6 bases and V by 5 bases; bases with no gene match: 7. The CDR3 length is 14 residues. The CDR3 spells CASSPMGRGNIQYF. The CDR3 coding sequence is TGTGCCAGCAGCCCAATGGGGAGGGGAAACATTCAGTACTTC.

This rearrangement joins TRBV7-6 to TRBJ2-1; 11 bases are a match to TRBD2. CDR3 length: 15 residues. Germline V gene sequence: CDR1 SGHVS, CDR2 FNYEAQ. V lost 1 base to trimming and J lost 11 bases; unmatched junction nucleotides: 7. CDR3 sequence: CASSLGSGGAGQQFF. The CDR3 bases are TGTGCCAGCAGCTTAGGTAGCGGGGGGGCAGGCCAGCAGTTCTTC.

The chain couples TRBV7-8 to TRBJ2-1, with D perhaps matching TRBD2 (5 bases). V lost 1 base and J 0 bases, leaving 10 bases between the germline ends. The CDR3 covers 16 residues. Germline loops: CDR1 SGHVS, CDR2 FQNEAQ. CDR3 amino acids: CASSLGLPSSYNEQFF. The CDR3 bases are TGTGCCAGCAGCTTAGGACTACCTAGCTCCTACAATGAGCAGTTCTTC. Supplemented by reference TRBV7-8 and TRBJ2-1, the full variable domain reads GAGVSQSPRYKVAKRGQDVALRCDPISGHVSLFWYQQALGQGPEFLTYFQNEAQLDKSGLPSDRFFAERPEGSVSTLKIQRTQQEDSAVYLCASSLGLPSSYNEQFFGPGTRLTVL.

The chain links TRBV19 to TRBJ1-1; D might be TRBD1 (6 bases). This CDR3 spans 13 amino acids. Deletions cut 6 bases from V and 5 bases from J, with 13 bases between. CDR1 LNHDA and CDR2 SQIVND come from the germline V gene (reference sequence). DNA for the CDR3: TGTGCCAGTAGCCTTACAGGGAATACTGAAGCTTTCTTT. Translating it yields CASSLTGNTEAFF.